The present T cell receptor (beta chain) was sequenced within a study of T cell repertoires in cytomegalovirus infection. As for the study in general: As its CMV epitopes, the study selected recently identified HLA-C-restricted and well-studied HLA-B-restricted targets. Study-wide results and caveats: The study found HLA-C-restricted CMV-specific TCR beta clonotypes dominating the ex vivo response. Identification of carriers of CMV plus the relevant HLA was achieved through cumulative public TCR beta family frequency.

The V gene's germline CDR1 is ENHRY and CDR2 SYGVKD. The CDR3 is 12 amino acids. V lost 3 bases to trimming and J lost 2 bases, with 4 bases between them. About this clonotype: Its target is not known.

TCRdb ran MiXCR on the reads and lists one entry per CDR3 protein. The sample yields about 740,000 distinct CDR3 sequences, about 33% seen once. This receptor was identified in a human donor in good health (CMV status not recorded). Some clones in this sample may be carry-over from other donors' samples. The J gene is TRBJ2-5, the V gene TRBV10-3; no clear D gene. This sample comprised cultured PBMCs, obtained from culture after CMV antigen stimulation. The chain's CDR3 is CAISEVQETQYF. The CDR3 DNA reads TGTGCCATCAGTGAAGTGCAAGAGACCCAGTACTTC.